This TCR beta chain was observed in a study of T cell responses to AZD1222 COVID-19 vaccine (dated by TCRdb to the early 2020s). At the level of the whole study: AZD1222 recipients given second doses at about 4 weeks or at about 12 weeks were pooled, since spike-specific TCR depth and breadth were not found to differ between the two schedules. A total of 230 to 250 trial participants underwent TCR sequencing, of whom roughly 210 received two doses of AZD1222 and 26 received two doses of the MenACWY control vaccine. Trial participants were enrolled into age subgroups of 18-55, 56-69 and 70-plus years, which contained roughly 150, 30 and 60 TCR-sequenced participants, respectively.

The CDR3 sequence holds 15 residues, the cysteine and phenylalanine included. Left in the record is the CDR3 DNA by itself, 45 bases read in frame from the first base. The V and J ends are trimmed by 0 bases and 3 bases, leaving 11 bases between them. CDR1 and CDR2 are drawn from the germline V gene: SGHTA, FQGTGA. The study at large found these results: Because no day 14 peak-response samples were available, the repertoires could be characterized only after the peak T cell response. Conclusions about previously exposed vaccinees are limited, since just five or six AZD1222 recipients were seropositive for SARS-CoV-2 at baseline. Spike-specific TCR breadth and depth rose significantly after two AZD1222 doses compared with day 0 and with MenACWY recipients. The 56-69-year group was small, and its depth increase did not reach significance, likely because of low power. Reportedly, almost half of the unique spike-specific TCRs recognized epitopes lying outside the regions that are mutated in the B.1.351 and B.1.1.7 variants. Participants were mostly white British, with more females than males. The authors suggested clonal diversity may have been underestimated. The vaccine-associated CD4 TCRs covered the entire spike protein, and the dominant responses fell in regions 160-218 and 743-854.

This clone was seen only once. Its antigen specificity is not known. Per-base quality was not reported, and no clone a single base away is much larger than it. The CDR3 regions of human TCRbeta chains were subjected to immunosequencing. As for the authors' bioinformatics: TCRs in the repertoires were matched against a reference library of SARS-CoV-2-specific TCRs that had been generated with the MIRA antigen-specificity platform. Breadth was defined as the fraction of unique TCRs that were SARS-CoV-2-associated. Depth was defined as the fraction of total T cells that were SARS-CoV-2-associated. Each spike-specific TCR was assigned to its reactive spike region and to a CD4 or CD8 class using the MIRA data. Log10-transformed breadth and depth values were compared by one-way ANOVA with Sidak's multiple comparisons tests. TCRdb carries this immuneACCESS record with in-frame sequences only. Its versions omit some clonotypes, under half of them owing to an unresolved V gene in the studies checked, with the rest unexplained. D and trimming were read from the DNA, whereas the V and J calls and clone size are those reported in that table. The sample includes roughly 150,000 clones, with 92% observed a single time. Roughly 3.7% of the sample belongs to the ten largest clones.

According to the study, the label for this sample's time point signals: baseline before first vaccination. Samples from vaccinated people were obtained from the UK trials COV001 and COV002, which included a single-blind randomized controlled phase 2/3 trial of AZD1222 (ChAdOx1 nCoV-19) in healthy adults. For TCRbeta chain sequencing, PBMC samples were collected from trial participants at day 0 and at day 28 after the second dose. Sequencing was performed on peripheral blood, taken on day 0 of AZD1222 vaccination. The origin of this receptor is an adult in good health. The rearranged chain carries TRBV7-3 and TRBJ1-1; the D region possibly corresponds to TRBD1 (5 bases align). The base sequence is TGTGCCAGCAGCTTAACATCAGGGATACACACTGAAGCTTTCTTT. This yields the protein CASSLTSGIHTEAFF. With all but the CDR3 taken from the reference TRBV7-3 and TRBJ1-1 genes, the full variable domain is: GAGVSQTPSNKVTEKGKYVELRCDPISGHTALYWYRQSLGQGPEFLIYFQGTGAADDSGLPNDRFFAVRPEGSVSTLKIQRTERGDSAVYLCASSLTSGIHTEAFFGQGTRLTVV.